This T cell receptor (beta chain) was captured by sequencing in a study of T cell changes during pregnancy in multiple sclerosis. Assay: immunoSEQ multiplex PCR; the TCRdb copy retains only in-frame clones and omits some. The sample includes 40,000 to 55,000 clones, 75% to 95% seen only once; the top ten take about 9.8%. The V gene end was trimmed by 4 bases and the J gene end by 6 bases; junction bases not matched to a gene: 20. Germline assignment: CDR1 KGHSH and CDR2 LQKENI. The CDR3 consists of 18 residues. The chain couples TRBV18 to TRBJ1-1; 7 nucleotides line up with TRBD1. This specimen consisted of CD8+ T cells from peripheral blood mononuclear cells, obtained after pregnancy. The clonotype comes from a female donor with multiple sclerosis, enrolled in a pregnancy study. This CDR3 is CASSQLRRQTGSYPEAFF. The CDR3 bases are TGTGCCAGCTCACAACTGCGCCGGCAGACAGGGAGTTATCCTGAAGCTTTCTTT.